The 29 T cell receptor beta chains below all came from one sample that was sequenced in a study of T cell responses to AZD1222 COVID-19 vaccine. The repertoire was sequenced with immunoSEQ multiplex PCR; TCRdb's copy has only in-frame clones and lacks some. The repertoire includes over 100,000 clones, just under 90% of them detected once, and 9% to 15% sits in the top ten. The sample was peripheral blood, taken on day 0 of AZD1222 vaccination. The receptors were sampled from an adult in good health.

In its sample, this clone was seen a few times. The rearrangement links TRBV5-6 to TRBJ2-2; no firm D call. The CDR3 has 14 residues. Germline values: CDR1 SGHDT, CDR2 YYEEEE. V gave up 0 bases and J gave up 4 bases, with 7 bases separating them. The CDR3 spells CASSLGPTTGELFF. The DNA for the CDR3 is TGTGCCAGCAGCTTGGGACCCACCACCGGGGAGCTGTTTTTT.

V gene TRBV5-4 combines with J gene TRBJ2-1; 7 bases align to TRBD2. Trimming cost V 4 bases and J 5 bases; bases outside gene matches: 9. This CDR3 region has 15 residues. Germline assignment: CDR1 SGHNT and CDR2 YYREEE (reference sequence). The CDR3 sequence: CASSAGGRKDNEQFF. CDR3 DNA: TGTGCCAGCAGCGCCGGGGGGAGGAAGGACAATGAGCAGTTCTTC.

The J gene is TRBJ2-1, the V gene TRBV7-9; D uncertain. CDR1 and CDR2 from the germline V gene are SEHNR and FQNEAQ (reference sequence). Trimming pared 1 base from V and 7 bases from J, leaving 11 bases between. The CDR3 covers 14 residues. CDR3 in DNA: TGTGCCAGCAGCTTAGTGGCATACAAAAATGAGCAGTTCTTC. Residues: CASSLVAYKNEQFF.

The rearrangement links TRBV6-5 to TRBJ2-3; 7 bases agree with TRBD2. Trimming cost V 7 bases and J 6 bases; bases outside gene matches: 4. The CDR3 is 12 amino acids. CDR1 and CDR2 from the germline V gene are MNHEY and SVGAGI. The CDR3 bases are TGTGCCAGCACCAAACTAGCGGATACGCAGTATTTT. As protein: CASTKLADTQYF.

The CDR3 nucleotides are TGTGCCAGCACCGGGGTGCCCAATCAGCCCCAGCATTTT. Its translation is CASTGVPNQPQHF. The chain employs TRBV12-3 or TRBV12-4 and TRBJ1-5; D remains ambiguous. The CDR3 totals 13 residues. V gave up 7 bases and J gave up 3 bases, with 10 bases separating them.

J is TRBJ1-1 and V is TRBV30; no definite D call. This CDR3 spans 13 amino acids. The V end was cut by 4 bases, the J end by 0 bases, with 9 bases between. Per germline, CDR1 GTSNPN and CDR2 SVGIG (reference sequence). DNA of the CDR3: TGTGCCTGGAAAACAGTGATGAACACTGAAGCTTTCTTT. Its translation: CAWKTVMNTEAFF.

CDR3 sequence (DNA): TGTGCCAGCAGCTCCATGAAGTTAGCTTTGCAACCAACCACAGATACGCAGTATTTT. Protein product: CASSSMKLALQPTTDTQYF. This chain links TRBV5-4 with TRBJ2-3; D unclear. The V end was cut by 3 bases, the J end by 2 bases, with 25 bases between. The CDR3 covers 19 residues. Germline V CDR1 and CDR2: SGHNT, YYREEE (reference sequence).

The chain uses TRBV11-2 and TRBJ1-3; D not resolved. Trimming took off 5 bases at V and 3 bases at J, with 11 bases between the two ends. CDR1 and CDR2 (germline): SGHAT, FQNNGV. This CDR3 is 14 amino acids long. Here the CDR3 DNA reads TGTGCCAGCAGCGGACGACGGGGTGGAAACACCATATATTTT. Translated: CASSGRRGGNTIYF.

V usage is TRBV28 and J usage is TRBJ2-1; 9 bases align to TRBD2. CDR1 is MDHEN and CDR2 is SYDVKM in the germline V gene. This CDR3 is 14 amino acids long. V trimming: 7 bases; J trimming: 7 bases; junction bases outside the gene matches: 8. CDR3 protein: CASIGLALWNEQFF. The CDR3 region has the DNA TGTGCCAGCATTGGACTAGCGCTGTGGAATGAGCAGTTCTTC.

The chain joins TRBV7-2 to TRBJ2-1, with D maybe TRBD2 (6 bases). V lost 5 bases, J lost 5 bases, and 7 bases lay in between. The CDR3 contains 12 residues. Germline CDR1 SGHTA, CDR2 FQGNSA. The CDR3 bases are TGTGCCAGCAGCCGGGAGCACAATGAGCAGTTCTTC. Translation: CASSREHNEQFF.

The CDR3, as DNA: TGTGCCAGCAGCTTAGTGAATTCCAATCAGCCCCAGCATTTT. This gives the protein CASSLVNSNQPQHF. V is TRBV11-2 and J is TRBJ1-5; no firm D call. The germline V and J ends were trimmed by 1 base and 3 bases, with 7 bases remaining between them. There are 14 residues in the CDR3. Germline CDR1 reads SGHAT; CDR2 reads FQNNGV.

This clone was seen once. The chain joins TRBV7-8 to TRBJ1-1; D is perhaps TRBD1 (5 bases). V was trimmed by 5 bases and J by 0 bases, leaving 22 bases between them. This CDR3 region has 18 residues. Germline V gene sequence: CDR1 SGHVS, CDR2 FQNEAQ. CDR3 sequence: CASSPVRLGTVMNTEAFF. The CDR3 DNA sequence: TGTGCCAGCAGCCCCGTGAGGTTGGGGACCGTAATGAACACTGAAGCTTTCTTT.

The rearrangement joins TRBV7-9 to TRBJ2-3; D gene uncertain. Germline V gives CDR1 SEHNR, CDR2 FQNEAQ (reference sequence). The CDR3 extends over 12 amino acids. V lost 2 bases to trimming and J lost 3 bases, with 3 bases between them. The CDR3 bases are TGTGCCAGCAGCTTATTTACAGATACGCAGTATTTT. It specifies CASSLFTDTQYF.

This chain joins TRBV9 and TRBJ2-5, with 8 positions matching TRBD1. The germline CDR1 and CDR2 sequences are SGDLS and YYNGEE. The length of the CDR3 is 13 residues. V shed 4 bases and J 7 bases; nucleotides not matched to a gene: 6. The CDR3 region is CASSLGQAGTQYF. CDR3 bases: TGTGCCAGCAGCTTGGGACAGGCGGGGACCCAGTACTTC.

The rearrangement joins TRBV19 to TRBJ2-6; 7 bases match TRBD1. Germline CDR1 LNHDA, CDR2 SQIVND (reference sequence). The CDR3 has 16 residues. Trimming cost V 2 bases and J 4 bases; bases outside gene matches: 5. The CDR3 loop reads CASSIPGGPGANVLTF. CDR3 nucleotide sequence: TGTGCCAGTAGTATACCAGGGGGTCCCGGGGCCAACGTCCTGACTTTC.

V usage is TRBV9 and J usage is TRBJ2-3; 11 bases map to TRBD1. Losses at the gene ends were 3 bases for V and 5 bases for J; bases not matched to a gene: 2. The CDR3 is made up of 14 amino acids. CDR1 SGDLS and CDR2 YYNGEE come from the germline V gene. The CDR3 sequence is CASSAGQGVDTQYF. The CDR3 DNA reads TGTGCCAGCAGCGCGGGACAGGGGGTAGATACGCAGTATTTT.

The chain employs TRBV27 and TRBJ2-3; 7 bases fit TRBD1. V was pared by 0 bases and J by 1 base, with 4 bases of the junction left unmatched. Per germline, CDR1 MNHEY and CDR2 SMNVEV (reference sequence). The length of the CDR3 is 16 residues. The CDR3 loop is CASSLSGTARTDTQYF. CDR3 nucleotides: TGTGCCAGCAGTTTATCTGGGACAGCCCGCACAGATACGCAGTATTTT.

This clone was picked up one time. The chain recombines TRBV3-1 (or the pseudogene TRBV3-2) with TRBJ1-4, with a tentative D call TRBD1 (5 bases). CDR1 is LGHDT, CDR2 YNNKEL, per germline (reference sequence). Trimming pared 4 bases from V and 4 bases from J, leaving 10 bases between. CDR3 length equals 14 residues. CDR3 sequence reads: CASSLRTINEKLFF. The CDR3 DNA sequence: TGTGCCAGCAGCCTACGGACAATTAATGAAAAACTGTTTTTT.

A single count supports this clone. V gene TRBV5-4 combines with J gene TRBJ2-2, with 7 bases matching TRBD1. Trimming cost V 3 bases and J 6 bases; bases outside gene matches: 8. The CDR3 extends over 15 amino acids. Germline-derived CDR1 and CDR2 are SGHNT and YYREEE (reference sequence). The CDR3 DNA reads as TGTGCCAGCAGCTATCCAGGGACAGCCCCCGGGGAGCTGTTTTTT. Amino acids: CASSYPGTAPGELFF.

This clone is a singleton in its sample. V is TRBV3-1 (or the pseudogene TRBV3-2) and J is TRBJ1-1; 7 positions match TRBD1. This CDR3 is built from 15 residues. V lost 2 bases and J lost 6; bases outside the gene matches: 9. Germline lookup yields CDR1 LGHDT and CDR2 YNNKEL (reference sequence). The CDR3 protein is CASSQIYGDRAEAFF. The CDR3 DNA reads TGTGCCAGCAGCCAAATCTACGGAGACAGGGCTGAAGCTTTCTTT.

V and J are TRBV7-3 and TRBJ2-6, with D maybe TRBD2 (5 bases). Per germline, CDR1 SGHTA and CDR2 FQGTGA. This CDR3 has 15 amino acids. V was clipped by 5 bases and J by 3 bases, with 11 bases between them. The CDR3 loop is CASSPGIGGANVLTF. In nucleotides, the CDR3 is TGTGCCAGCAGCCCCGGGATAGGTGGGGCCAACGTCCTGACTTTC.

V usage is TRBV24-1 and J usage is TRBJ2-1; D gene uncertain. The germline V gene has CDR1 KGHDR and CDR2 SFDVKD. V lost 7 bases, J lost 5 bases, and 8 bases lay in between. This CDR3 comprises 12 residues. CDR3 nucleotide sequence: TGTGCCACCAGGCCTACCCACAATGAGCAGTTCTTC. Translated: CATRPTHNEQFF.

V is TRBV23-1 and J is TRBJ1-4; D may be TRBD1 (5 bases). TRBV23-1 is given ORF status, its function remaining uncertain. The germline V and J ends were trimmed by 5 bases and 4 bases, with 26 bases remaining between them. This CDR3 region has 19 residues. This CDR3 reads CASSLWTRGPSWGNEKLFF. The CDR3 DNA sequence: TGCGCCAGCAGTTTATGGACAAGGGGCCCCAGTTGGGGTAATGAAAAACTGTTTTTT.

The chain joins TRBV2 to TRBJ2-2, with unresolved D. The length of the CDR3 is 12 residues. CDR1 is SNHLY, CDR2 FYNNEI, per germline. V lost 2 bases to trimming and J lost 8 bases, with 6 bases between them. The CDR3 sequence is CASSEPAGELFF. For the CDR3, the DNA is TGTGCCAGCAGTGAACCAGCTGGGGAGCTGTTTTTT. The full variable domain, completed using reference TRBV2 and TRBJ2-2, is EPEVTQTPSHQVTQMGQEVILRCVPISNHLYFYWYRQILGQKVEFLVSFYNNEISEKSEIFDDQFSVERPDGSNFTLKIRSTKLEDSAMYFCASSEPAGELFFGEGSRLTVL.

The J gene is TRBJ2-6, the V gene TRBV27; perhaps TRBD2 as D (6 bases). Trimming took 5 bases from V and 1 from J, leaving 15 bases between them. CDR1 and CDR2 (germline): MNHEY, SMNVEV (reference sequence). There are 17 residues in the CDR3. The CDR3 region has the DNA TGTGCCAGCAGTCCTTGGGCAGGGAGGTCTGGGGCCAACGTCCTGACTTTC. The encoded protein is CASSPWAGRSGANVLTF.

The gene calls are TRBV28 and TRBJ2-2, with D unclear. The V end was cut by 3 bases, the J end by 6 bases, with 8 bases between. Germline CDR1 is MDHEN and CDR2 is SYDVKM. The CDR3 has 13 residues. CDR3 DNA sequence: TGTGCCAGCAGTTTGCCCATATCCGGGGAGCTGTTTTTT. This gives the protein CASSLPISGELFF.

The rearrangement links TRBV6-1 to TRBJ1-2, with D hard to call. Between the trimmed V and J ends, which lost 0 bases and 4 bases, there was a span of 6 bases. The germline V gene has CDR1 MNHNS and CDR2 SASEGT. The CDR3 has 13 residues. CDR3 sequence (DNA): TGTGCCAGCAGTGAAGCTCAGATCTATGGCTACACCTTC. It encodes CASSEAQIYGYTF.

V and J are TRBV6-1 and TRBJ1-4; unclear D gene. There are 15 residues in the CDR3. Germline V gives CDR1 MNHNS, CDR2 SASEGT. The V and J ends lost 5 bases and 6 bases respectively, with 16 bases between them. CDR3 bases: TGTGCCAGCAGTTCTCCCGGGAAACAACATGAAAAACTGTTTTTT. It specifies CASSSPGKQHEKLFF.

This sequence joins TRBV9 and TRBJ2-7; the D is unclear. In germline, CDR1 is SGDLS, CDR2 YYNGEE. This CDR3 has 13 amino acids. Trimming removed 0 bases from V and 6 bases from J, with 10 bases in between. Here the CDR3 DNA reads TGTGCCAGCAGCGTAGGATTGCTCGGCGAGCAGTACTTC. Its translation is CASSVGLLGEQYF.